This TCR beta chain was found in a study of cytomegalovirus exposure and HLA in healthy donors. The CDR3 is 14 amino acids. Germline V gene data show CDR1 as LNHDA and CDR2 as SQIVND (reference sequence). The germline V and J ends were trimmed by 3 bases and 4 bases, with 10 bases remaining between them. About this clone: Its antigen is still unknown.

Amplification used 60 Vbeta primers and 13 Jbeta primers. Under the authors' procedure: About 12 million of roughly 81 million unique TCR beta chains were shared, per a later count. The table came from immunoSEQ multiplex PCR; TCRdb's copy has only in-frame clones and leaves some out. V, J and clone size were drawn from that table, and D and trimming were deduced from the DNA. This table holds around 110,000 clones, 79% found once. Study-wide results and limits: A missense DCLRE1C variant was associated with V- and J-gene trimming of TCR beta chains in a later analysis, and an independent cohort replicated the association. HLA alleles showed associations with approximately 15,000 TCR beta sequences in a later analysis, at a 0.05 false discovery rate.

The sequence was obtained from a man aged 25 to 40 in good health and CMV-seropositive. The source material was PBMCs. J is TRBJ1-5 and V is TRBV19; D unresolved. CDR3 coding DNA: TGTGCCAGTAGTATCGGTCACCGGAATCAGCCCCAGCATTTT. Its translation: CASSIGHRNQPQHF.